This T cell receptor beta chain was captured in a study of pediatric ulcerative colitis (dated 2019 in TCRdb). Background on the whole study: Among the ulcerative colitis patients, about seven had pancolitis and two had left-sided colitis, and histology in every patient was consistent with ulcerative colitis. Nine or ten newly diagnosed, treatment-naive pediatric ulcerative colitis patients and a few non-IBD control children each provided paired blood and rectal samples. The Pediatric Ulcerative Colitis Activity Index classified two patients as having mild disease, several as having moderate disease and three as having acute severe colitis.

Before the diagnostic colonoscopy, none of the ulcerative colitis patients had been given any immunosuppressive medication. Blood was sampled at the time of the colonoscopy. The Wizard kit (Promega) was used to extract genomic DNA from the blood and intestinal samples. Broad study findings and their caveats: Clonal overlap between a subject's own blood and rectum was significantly greater in ulcerative colitis patients than in controls, which suggests more T cell trafficking to inflamed tissue. For technical reasons, blood samples from a couple of patients gave substantially fewer templates, and these samples were excluded from the blood-rectal overlap analysis. Because repertoires came from total lymphocyte DNA, patterns in rare subsets such as regulatory T cells may not be reflected. Controls, mild-moderate and acute severe colitis patients were separated by rectal repertoire features, and reduced rectal diversity due to clonal expansions was observed in acute severe colitis. A couple of rectal CDR3 clonotypes turned up in every ulcerative colitis patient but in none of the controls. With only four individuals, the healthy control group was small.

This clone showed up just once. What antigen it recognizes has not been identified. Nothing much larger sits one base from this clone, and base qualities are not available. Through the immunoSEQ TRB Survey service, multiplex V and J primers were used to amplify rearranged CDR3 beta regions from genomic DNA. To keep sequencing depth equal across samples, survey-level depth of up to 500,000 reads per sample was applied. Libraries were purified and pooled, and sequencing was performed on Illumina technology. As for how the authors treated the data: Productive clonality, sample overlap, pairwise scatters, CDR3 beta length, V/D/J gene usage and productiveness were all assessed with the immunoSEQ online tools. Calculated diversity was defined as the number of unique rearrangements divided by total templates, multiplied by 100, and Shannon and Simpson indices were computed as well. For principal component analysis, Z-score normalized data were analyzed with the R prcomp function and the ggbiplot package. Morisita's index was used to quantify blood-rectal clonal overlap within each subject. The immuneACCESS repertoire file appears here via TCRdb, limited to in-frame rearrangements. These files lack a portion of the clones; in checked studies, under half of the deficit traces to unresolved V genes, and the cause of the others is not known. V and J calls plus clone size are reproduced from that table; the DNA served to infer D and trimming. In this sample the table shows tens of thousands of clones, approximately 87% of which occur a single time. Of the sample, nearly 3.5% is held by the ten largest clones.

This sequence originates from a boy aged 10-17 years with severe ulcerative colitis. Sample: blood.

The CDR3 reads as follows: CASSLGKLYEQYF. The DNA sequence is as follows: TGTGCCAGCAGCCTCGGGAAGCTGTACGAGCAGTACTTC. The chain was built from TRBV7-2 and TRBJ2-7; TRBD2 might be the D gene, on 5 matching bases. Trimming removed 5 bases from V and 4 bases from J, leaving 12 bases between the germline ends. Spanning cysteine to phenylalanine, the CDR3 consists of 13 amino acids. Solely the CDR3 DNA is kept, with 39 bases framed from the first base. The germline V gene sets CDR1 to SGHTA and CDR2 to FQGNSA. This CDR3, with the reference TRBV7-2 and TRBJ2-7 proteins standing in past its ends, gives the full variable domain GAGVSQSPSNKVTEKGKDVELRCDPISGHTALYWYRQSLGQGLEFLIYFQGNSAPDKSGLPSDRFSAERTGGSVSTLTIQRTQQEDSAVYLCASSLGKLYEQYFGPGTRLTVT.